Listed below are T cell receptor beta chains from one sample, sequenced in a study of blood T cell repertoires in COVID-19. Clones were read by immunoSEQ multiplex PCR, and TCRdb kept only the in-frame ones, dropping some. The sample holds fewer than 400,000 clones, 85% seen once. Sequencing used PBMCs or T cells enriched from blood (not recorded which). These receptors came from a woman in her 30s who had been exposed to COVID-19. Each CDR3 is given with its conserved first and last residue. Fields, in order: J gene, clone size, D gene, V gene, CDR3 DNA, CDR3 protein. The D gene is left open where the match is weak. Rows may omit the clone size; those that give it use once, few, many or a size class.

>TRBJ2-7|many|NA|TRBV28
TGTGCCAGCGGCCATACCAGCTCCTACGAGCAGTACTTC
CASGHTSSYEQYF
>TRBJ1-1|NA|TRBD1|TRBV7-3
TGTGCCAGCAGCTTCGGGACAGGTCACACTGAAGCTTTCTTT
CASSFGTGHTEAFF
>TRBJ2-1|NA|NA|TRBV25-1
TGTGCCAGCAGTGAGAGAGGACAGATAAATGAGCAGTTCTTC
CASSERGQINEQFF
>TRBJ1-2|NA|NA|TRBV5-5
TGTGCCAGCAGCTTGATCCCCCAGGGCTACACCTTC
CASSLIPQGYTF
>TRBJ1-1|NA|NA|TRBV12-3/TRBV12-4
TGTGCCAGCAGTTCGCAGGCGACAGGCTTGGCTTTCTTT
CASSSQATGLAFF
>TRBJ1-1|NA|TRBD1|TRBV4-1
TGCGCCAGCAGCACCGGGACAGGGGGCTTGAACACTGAAGCTTTCTTT
CASSTGTGGLNTEAFF
>TRBJ2-3|NA|NA|TRBV6-4
TGTGCCAGCAGTGATCGATATCCAGCAGATACGCAGTATTTT
CASSDRYPADTQYF
>TRBJ2-5|NA|TRBD2|TRBV4-1
TGCGCCAGCAGCCTGGGACTAGCGGGATTAGAGACCCAGTACTTC
CASSLGLAGLETQYF
>TRBJ1-3|NA|NA|TRBV28
TGTGCCAGCGAGCCGTGGCAAGGGGATTCTGGAAACACCATATATTTT
CASEPWQGDSGNTIYF
>TRBJ1-6|NA|NA|TRBV2
TGTGCCAGCAGTGAAGAACAGGGAGGGAATTCACCCCTCCACTTT
CASSEEQGGNSPLHF
>TRBJ1-1|NA|NA|TRBV2
TGTGCCAGCAGTGAAGTTGGCTCGACTGAAGCTTTCTTT
CASSEVGSTEAFF
>TRBJ1-6|NA|NA|TRBV7-2
TGTGCCAGCAGCCGTCAAGAGGAGTGGAATTCACCCCTCCACTTT
CASSRQEEWNSPLHF
>TRBJ1-3|NA|NA|TRBV10-3
TGTGCCATCAGTGAGGTCCAAAACACCATATATTTT
CAISEVQNTIYF
>TRBJ2-7|NA|TRBD2|TRBV7-8
TGTGCCAGCAGCCCCCGGGAGGGGCAATACGAGCAGTACTTC
CASSPREGQYEQYF
>TRBJ2-5|NA|NA|TRBV18
TGTGCCAGCCCCTCAGGTAGCGGTCAAGAGACCCAGTACTTC
CASPSGSGQETQYF
>TRBJ2-7|NA|TRBD1|TRBV18
TGTGCCAGCTCCAACGGACAGGGCTACTACGAGCAGTACTTC
CASSNGQGYYEQYF
>TRBJ2-3|NA|TRBD2|TRBV7-2
TGTGCCAGCAGCTTCGTTAGCGGGGCAGATACGCAGTATTTT
CASSFVSGADTQYF
>TRBJ1-3|once|TRBD1|TRBV19
TGTGCCAGCAGTGGACAGGCTCCCTTAACCAACACCATATATTTT
CASSGQAPLTNTIYF
>TRBJ1-4|NA|NA|TRBV19
TGTGCCAGTAGTATGGGTCGTCAGGCAGTAAAACTGTTTTTT
CASSMGRQAVKLFF
>TRBJ2-7|NA|NA|TRBV7-9
TGTGCCAGCAGCTCAACTACGTCTCTCCACGAGCAGTACTTC
CASSSTTSLHEQYF
>TRBJ2-5|NA|NA|TRBV5-1
TGCGCCAGCAGCTTGGCGGGTGGCGAGACCCAGTACTTC
CASSLAGGETQYF
>TRBJ2-1|NA|NA|TRBV7-2
TGTGCCAGCAGCTTAGACAAACGGCGGGGGCCCCACAGGGAGCAGTTCTTC
CASSLDKRRGPHREQFF
>TRBJ2-1|NA|TRBD2|TRBV7-9
TGTGCCAGCAGCCGCACGTACGGGACTAGCGCCTCCTACAATGAGCAGTTCTTC
CASSRTYGTSASYNEQFF
>TRBJ1-2|NA|NA|TRBV27
TGTGCCAGCAGTTCGATCCGGGACACGTATGGCTACACCTTC
CASSSIRDTYGYTF
>TRBJ1-6|NA|TRBD1|TRBV28
TGTGCCAGCAGTTCGGGACAGTTTAATTCACCCCTCCACTTT
CASSSGQFNSPLHF
>TRBJ1-2|NA|TRBD1|TRBV19
TGTGCCAGTAGTCTTCGGGACAGTCCTAACTATGGCTACACCTTC
CASSLRDSPNYGYTF
>TRBJ2-3|NA|NA|TRBV27
TGTGCCAGCAGTTTAGGGGGGGCTAGGGTAGATACGCAGTATTTT
CASSLGGARVDTQYF
>TRBJ1-2|NA|TRBD1|TRBV30
TGTGCCTGTTCGGACAGGGGATTTCTCGGCTACACCTTC
CACSDRGFLGYTF
>TRBJ2-2|NA|TRBD2|TRBV28
TGTGCCAGCAGTTGGGGGGGATCGAACACCGGGGAGCTGTTTTTT
CASSWGGSNTGELFF